This TCR beta chain comes out of a study of T cells in localized non-small cell lung cancer. Assay used: immunoSEQ multiplex PCR; TCRdb lists only in-frame clones, some missing. Among 70,000 to 75,000 clones listed, about 88% were seen once. Per germline, CDR1 MNHNS and CDR2 SASEGT. The CDR3 is 14 residues long. The ends were cut back, 6 bases at V and 8 bases at J, with 16 bases in the middle. Sequencing was performed on peripheral blood, taken before any cancer treatment. The chain uses TRBV6-1 and TRBJ1-4, with a possible D match to TRBD1 (5 bases). The sequence came from a female donor older than 55 with stage I lung adenocarcinoma. CDR3 DNA: TGTGCCAGCAGACAGAGCTGGGACGGCGAAAAACTGTTTTTT. Amino acid sequence: CASRQSWDGEKLFF.